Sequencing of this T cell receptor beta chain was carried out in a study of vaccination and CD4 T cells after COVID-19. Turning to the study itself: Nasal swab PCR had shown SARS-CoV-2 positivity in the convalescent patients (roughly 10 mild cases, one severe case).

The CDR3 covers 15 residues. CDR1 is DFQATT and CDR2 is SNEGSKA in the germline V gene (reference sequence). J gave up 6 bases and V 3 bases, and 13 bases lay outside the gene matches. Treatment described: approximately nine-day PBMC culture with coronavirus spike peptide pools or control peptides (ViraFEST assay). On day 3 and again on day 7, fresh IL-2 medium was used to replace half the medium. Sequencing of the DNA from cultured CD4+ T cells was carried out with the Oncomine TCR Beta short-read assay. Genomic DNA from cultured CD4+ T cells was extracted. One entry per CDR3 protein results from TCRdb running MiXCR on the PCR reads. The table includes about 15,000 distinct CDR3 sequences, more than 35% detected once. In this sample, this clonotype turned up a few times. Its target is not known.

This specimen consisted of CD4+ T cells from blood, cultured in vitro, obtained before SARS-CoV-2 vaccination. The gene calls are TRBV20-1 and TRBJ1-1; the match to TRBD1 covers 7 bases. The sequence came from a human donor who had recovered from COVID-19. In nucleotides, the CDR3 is TGCAGTGCTAGTTTCCCGGCAGGGGGATGGGCTGAAGCTTTCTTT. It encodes CSASFPAGGWAEAFF.